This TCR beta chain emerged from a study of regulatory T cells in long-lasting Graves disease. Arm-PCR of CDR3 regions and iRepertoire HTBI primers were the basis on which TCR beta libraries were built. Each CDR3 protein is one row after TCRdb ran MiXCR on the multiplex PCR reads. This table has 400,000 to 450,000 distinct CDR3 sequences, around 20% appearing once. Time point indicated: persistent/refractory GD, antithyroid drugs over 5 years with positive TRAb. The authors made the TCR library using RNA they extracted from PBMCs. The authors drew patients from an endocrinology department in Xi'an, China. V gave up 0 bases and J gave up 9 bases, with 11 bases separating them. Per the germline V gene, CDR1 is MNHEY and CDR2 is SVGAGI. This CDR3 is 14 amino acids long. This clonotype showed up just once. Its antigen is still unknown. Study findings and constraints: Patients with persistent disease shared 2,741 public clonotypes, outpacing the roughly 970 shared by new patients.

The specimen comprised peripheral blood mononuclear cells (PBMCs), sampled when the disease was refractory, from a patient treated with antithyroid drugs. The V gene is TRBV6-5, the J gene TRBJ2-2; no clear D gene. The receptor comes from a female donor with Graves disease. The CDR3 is CASSYSEVGRELFF. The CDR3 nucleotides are TGTGCCAGCAGTTACTCCGAGGTGGGCCGGGAGCTGTTTTTT.